One and the same sample provided the 20 T cell receptor beta chains below, sequenced in a study of CD8+CD57+ T cells in acquired aplastic anemia. The template used for profiling TCR beta VDJ and CDR3 was genomic DNA. TCRdb re-analysed the reads in MiXCR, keeping a single row per CDR3 protein. Of around 290,000 distinct CDR3 sequences in the sample, 45% to 65% are singletons; the top ten hold 1% to 1.5%. Only patients with CD8+CD57+ cell expansion on flow cytometry were chosen for sequencing. Sequences were obtained from sorted CD4+, CD8+, or CD8+CD57+ T cells (not recorded which) from PBMCs. These TCRs come from a human donor with aplastic anemia.

The CDR3 loop is CSVEVSPRVEQFF. The CDR3 DNA is TGCAGCGTTGAAGTCTCCCCCAGGGTTGAGCAGTTCTTC. The rearrangement joins TRBV29-1 to TRBJ2-1, with D perhaps TRBD1 (5 bases). V was shortened by 1 base and J by 9 bases, with 13 bases between the two germline ends. The CDR3 contains 13 residues. The germline CDR1 and CDR2 sequences are SQVTM and ANQGSEA.

This chain uses TRBV10-3 with TRBJ2-3; no clear D. The ends were cut back, 3 bases at V and 3 bases at J, with 10 bases in the middle. The germline CDR1 and CDR2 sequences are ENHRY and SYGVKD. The CDR3 is 14 residues long. The chain's CDR3 is CAISEQRRTDTQYF. CDR3 sequence (DNA): TGTGCCATCAGTGAACAGAGGAGAACAGATACGCAGTATTTT.

The V and J genes are TRBV7-9 and TRBJ2-2; 10 positions agree with TRBD1. The junction had 15 bases not matched to a gene; V was cut back by 5 bases and J by 3 bases. The germline gives CDR1 SEHNR, CDR2 FQNEAQ (reference sequence). The CDR3 spans 19 residues. This CDR3 reads CASSQVKSGDRGYTGELFF. The CDR3, as DNA: TGTGCCAGCAGCCAAGTGAAAAGCGGGGACAGGGGTTACACCGGGGAGCTGTTTTTT.

The rearrangement joins TRBV6-4 to TRBJ2-3, with 14 nucleotides matching TRBD2. Trimming removed 6 bases from V and 1 base from J; junction bases left unmatched: 0. CDR3 size: 15 residues. Germline V lookup: CDR1 MRHNA, CDR2 SNTAGT. CDR3 amino acids: CASRGLAGGTDTQYF. In DNA, the CDR3 is TGTGCCAGCAGGGGACTAGCGGGGGGCACAGATACGCAGTATTTT.

The V gene is TRBV19, the J gene TRBJ2-1; a possible D gene is TRBD1 (6 bases). V lost 1 base, J lost 8 bases, and 15 bases lay in between. Per germline, CDR1 LNHDA and CDR2 SQIVND (reference sequence). This CDR3 region has 15 residues. CDR3 nucleotides: TGTGCCAGTAGTATAGGCAGGGGTCCCCAAGATGAGCAGTTCTTC. Residues: CASSIGRGPQDEQFF.

This clonotype was seen only a few times. This chain joins TRBV7-8 and TRBJ1-6; D uncertain. The CDR3 runs 14 residues. Looked up from germline, CDR1 is SGHVS and CDR2 is FQNEAQ. V lost 1 base and J lost 5, with 6 bases in between. CDR3: CASSLGPDNSPLHF. The DNA for the CDR3 is TGTGCCAGCAGCTTAGGGCCGGATAATTCACCCCTCCACTTT.

On this clonotype itself: Its ends do not fully match the called genes, so a read error is possible. The genes are TRBV5-6 and TRBJ2-7; a possible D gene is TRBD2 (5 bases). CDR1 is SGHDT, CDR2 YYEEEE, per germline. CDR3 length equals 15 residues. The CDR3 nucleotides read TGCGCCAGCAGCCAAGAACTAGTGGGCTCCTACGAGCAGTACTTC. Amino acid sequence: CASSQELVGSYEQYF. Full variable domain (missing parts from reference TRBV5-6 and TRBJ2-7): DAGVTQSPTHLIKTRGQQVTLRCSPKSGHDTVSWYQQALGQGPQFIFQYYEEEERQRGNFPDRFSGHQFPNYSSELNVNALLLGDSALYLCASSQELVGSYEQYFGPGTRLTVT.

This clonotype was counted at least ten times. The chain has TRBV5-1 and TRBJ1-1; D gene uncertain. The ends were cut back, 0 bases at V and 0 bases at J, with 9 bases in the middle. Germline V gene lookup returns CDR1 SGHRS and CDR2 YFSETQ. The CDR3 covers 15 residues. The CDR3 DNA reads as TGCGCCAGCAGCTTGGGGGGTTCGGTGAACACTGAAGCTTTCTTT. Translation: CASSLGGSVNTEAFF.

This chain connects TRBV29-1 to TRBJ2-1; 10 nucleotides match TRBD2. The CDR3 loop spans 14 amino acids. Germline V gene data show CDR1 as SQVTM and CDR2 as ANQGSEA. With 4 bases clipped from V and 4 bases from J, the junction kept 4 bases outside the gene matches. The CDR3 region has the DNA TGCAGCGTTGGGCGGACTAGCGGTTACAATGAGCAGTTCTTC. Amino acids: CSVGRTSGYNEQFF.

The chain employs TRBV10-1 and TRBJ1-1; D call uncertain. The V gene lost 0 bases and the J gene lost 11 bases, with 19 bases spanning the gap. CDR3 length equals 15 residues. Germline values: CDR1 WNHNN, CDR2 SYGVQD (reference sequence). CDR3 protein: CASSESNRVGTNAFF. The CDR3 DNA reads TGCGCCAGCAGTGAGTCGAACCGGGTAGGAACGAACGCTTTCTTT.

This clonotype was detected only once. Here the CDR3 DNA reads TGTGCCAGCAGCCCTTACGGGGCAAATAATGAGCAGTTCTTC. The encoded protein is CASSPYGANNEQFF. The chain combines TRBV9 with TRBJ2-1; D is perhaps TRBD1 or TRBD2 (5 bases each). Trimming stripped 4 bases from V and 7 bases from J, with 15 bases between. The CDR3 length is 14 residues. Germline V CDR1 and CDR2: SGDLS, YYNGEE.

The chain carries TRBV10-3 and TRBJ1-2, with 7 nucleotides matching TRBD1. This CDR3 contains 14 residues. The germline CDR1 and CDR2 sequences are ENHRY and SYGVKD. V lost 2 bases to trimming and J lost 2 bases; unmatched junction nucleotides: 2. The CDR3 DNA follows: TGTGCCATCAGTGAGCCAGGGGGGAACTATGGCTACACCTTC. It specifies CAISEPGGNYGYTF.

The rearrangement joins TRBV29-1 to TRBJ2-7; D is ambiguous. Trimming cost V 8 bases and J 2 bases, with 13 bases left between them. CDR1 and CDR2 from the germline V gene are SQVTM and ANQGSEA. This CDR3 comprises 12 residues. This chain's CDR3 is CSSLGMTYEQYF. DNA of the CDR3: TGCAGCAGCCTAGGGATGACCTACGAGCAGTACTTC.

The genes are TRBV12-3 or TRBV12-4 and TRBJ2-7; TRBD2 matches at 11 bases. V gave up 5 bases and J gave up 5 bases; unmatched junction bases: 8. The CDR3 totals 15 residues. CDR3 sequence (DNA): TGTGCCAGCAGTCTCCTAGCGGGGGGATACGACGAGCAGTACTTC. Protein sequence: CASSLLAGGYDEQYF.

V is TRBV19 and J is TRBJ1-1, with D perhaps matching TRBD1 (5 bases). V was pared by 5 bases and J by 0 bases, with 16 bases between. The CDR3 has 16 amino acids. Per the germline V gene, CDR1 is LNHDA and CDR2 is SQIVND (reference sequence). The CDR3 bases are TGTGCCAGTAGTCGGGGCAGGGTGGAGGTGAACACTGAAGCTTTCTTT. This sequence encodes CASSRGRVEVNTEAFF.

The chain uses TRBV9 and TRBJ2-1; D is unclear. CDR1 SGDLS and CDR2 YYNGEE come from the germline V gene. The CDR3 extends over 15 amino acids. Trimming cost V 3 bases and J 7 bases, with 17 bases left between them. DNA for the CDR3: TGTGCCAGCAGCGCCAAGTTAGGGTCTGGGAATGAGCAGTTCTTC. Encoded protein: CASSAKLGSGNEQFF.

On this clonotype: One end of the junction does not line up with germline, which may come from a read error. CDR3 loop: CASSSFQGRPYF. DNA of the CDR3: TGTGCCAGCAGTTCCTTTCAAGGGAGGCCGTACTTC. The rearrangement links TRBV10-3 to TRBJ2-7, with D tentatively TRBD2 (6 bases). The CDR3 is 12 amino acids. CDR1 and CDR2 from the germline V gene are ENHRY and SYGVKD.

This clonotype has a handful of counts. The J gene is TRBJ1-6, the V gene TRBV20-1; D not certain. V gave up 1 base and J gave up 5 bases, with 15 bases separating them. Per the germline V gene, CDR1 is DFQATT and CDR2 is SNEGSKA (reference sequence). This CDR3 spans 16 amino acids. CDR3 nucleotides: TGCAGTGCTAGAGGTTCTTGGGAAAAGGATAATTCACCCCTCCACTTT. Protein: CSARGSWEKDNSPLHF.

The chain is built from TRBV20-1 and TRBJ1-6, with unresolved D. This CDR3 comprises 14 residues. CDR1 and CDR2 from the germline V gene are DFQATT and SNEGSKA (reference sequence). V was trimmed by 3 bases and J by 8 bases, leaving 14 bases between them. This chain's CDR3 is CSASPQNMDSPLHF. In nucleotides, the CDR3 is TGCAGTGCTAGCCCGCAGAATATGGATTCACCCCTCCACTTT.

This clonotype was observed a single time. V is TRBV7-9 and J is TRBJ2-7; 7 bases fit TRBD1. Trimming at V came to 3 bases and at J to 3 bases, leaving 5 bases not matched to a gene. Germline V gene lookup returns CDR1 SEHNR and CDR2 FQNEAQ (reference sequence). CDR3 length: 14 residues. The CDR3: CASSFRQGVYEQYF. As DNA, the CDR3 is TGTGCCAGCAGCTTTCGACAGGGAGTCTACGAGCAGTACTTC.